A single sample is the source of the 28 T cell receptor beta chains below, sequenced in a study of blood T cell repertoires in COVID-19. The data were produced by immunoSEQ multiplex PCR, yet TCRdb's version contains in-frame clones alone and is incomplete. The sample has around 200,000 clones, 87% seen once; the top ten hold about 6%. Sequencing was performed on peripheral blood. These receptors all come from a man in his fifties or sixties who had recovered from COVID-19.

V usage is TRBV18 and J usage is TRBJ2-1; maybe TRBD1 (5 bases). The CDR3 is 15 amino acids. Germline CDR1 and CDR2: KGHSH and LQKENI. V was cut by 0 bases and J by 6 bases, with 12 bases left in between. The CDR3 DNA reads TGTGCCAGCTCACCACCGAGGCAGGGCCCCAATGAGCAGTTCTTC. Its protein is CASSPPRQGPNEQFF.

The gene calls are TRBV3-1 (or the pseudogene TRBV3-2) and TRBJ1-2, with 7 bases aligning to TRBD1. Germline CDR1 and CDR2: LGHDT and YNNKEL (reference sequence). The CDR3 runs 12 residues. Trimming cost V 5 bases and J 6 bases; bases outside gene matches: 3. CDR3: CASSSDRNGYTF. The CDR3 region has the DNA TGTGCCAGCAGCTCGGACAGGAATGGCTACACCTTC.

The chain joins TRBV24-1 to TRBJ2-4; 7 bases line up with TRBD2. Germline CDR1 reads KGHDR; CDR2 reads SFDVKD. The CDR3 extends over 14 amino acids. With V trimmed by 5 bases and J by 7 bases, 7 bases remained unmatched. Here the CDR3 DNA reads TGTGCCACCAGTGCCCCGGACGGGGGGAACATTCAGTACTTC. Translated: CATSAPDGGNIQYF.

Note on this clone: One junction end disagrees with the germline gene, perhaps due to a read error. V and J are TRBV5-5 and TRBJ1-3; D is uncertain. The CDR3 runs 14 residues. Germline V gives CDR1 SGHKS, CDR2 YYEKEE (reference sequence). CDR3 in amino acids: CASSFGETGNTIYF. The CDR3 region has the DNA TGTGCCAGCAGCTTTGGGGAGACTGGTAACACCATATATTTT.

The rearrangement uses TRBV14 and TRBJ2-3; D is perhaps TRBD1 (5 bases). Trimming cost V 2 bases and J 6 bases, with 9 bases left between them. This CDR3 spans 13 amino acids. CDR1 and CDR2 (germline): SGHDN, FVKESK. The CDR3 DNA reads as TGTGCCAGCAGCCAAATCAGGGCCGATACGCAGTATTTT. It is translated as CASSQIRADTQYF.

This sequence joins TRBV2 and TRBJ2-5, with 7 bases matching TRBD1. Trimming removed 6 bases from V and 2 bases from J; junction bases left unmatched: 6. The CDR3 sequence is 14 residues long. From germline, CDR1 is SNHLY and CDR2 FYNNEI. The CDR3 sequence is CASRAGTVQETQYF. The CDR3 bases are TGTGCCAGCAGAGCTGGGACAGTACAAGAGACCCAGTACTTC.

The chain links TRBV5-1 to TRBJ2-1, with 8 bases lining up with TRBD2. The CDR3 spans 16 residues. Per germline, CDR1 SGHRS and CDR2 YFSETQ. With V trimmed by 4 bases and J by 10 bases, 16 bases remained unmatched. CDR3 coding DNA: TGCGCCAGCAGCCCAGGACTAGCAACGGGAGAGCGGGAGCAGTTCTTC. It yields the protein CASSPGLATGEREQFF. The complete variable domain, with remaining parts taken from reference TRBV5-1 and TRBJ2-1, reads KAGVTQTPRYLIKTRGQQVTLSCSPISGHRSVSWYQQTPGQGLQFLFEYFSETQRNKGNFPGRFSGRQFSNSRSEMNVSTLELGDSALYLCASSPGLATGEREQFFGPGTRLTVL.

This clone turned up a few times. The chain employs TRBV15 and TRBJ1-2; 7 bases fit TRBD1. The CDR3 contains 17 residues. J lost 0 bases, V lost 3 bases, and 10 bases had no gene match. Germline CDR1 and CDR2: LNHNV and YYDKDF (reference sequence). The CDR3 DNA is TGTGCCACCAGCAGGGATGGGTACAGGGGAGCTAACTATGGCTACACCTTC. Translation: CATSRDGYRGANYGYTF.

The J gene is TRBJ2-7, the V gene TRBV5-4; TRBD2 aligns across 9 bases. Germline CDR1 is SGHNT and CDR2 is YYREEE (reference sequence). CDR3 length: 14 residues. Unmatched junction bases numbered 6, after V lost 2 bases and J lost 6 bases. The CDR3 sequence: CASSFSGSKVEQYF. In DNA, the CDR3 is TGTGCCAGCAGCTTTAGCGGGAGTAAGGTCGAGCAGTACTTC.

CDR3 DNA: TGTGCCAGCCCCGAGCTGACAGGGGGCACTGAAGCTTTCTTT. Its protein product is CASPELTGGTEAFF. The chain recombines TRBV6-5 with TRBJ1-1; 9 bases align to TRBD1. The germline gives CDR1 MNHEY, CDR2 SVGAGI. The CDR3 spans 14 residues. The V segment lost 8 bases and the J segment 4 bases; nucleotides outside the gene matches: 8.

This chain links TRBV19 with TRBJ1-4; tentatively, D is TRBD1 (6 bases). Germline lookup yields CDR1 LNHDA and CDR2 SQIVND (reference sequence). This CDR3 has 16 residues. V lost 4 bases and J 0 bases, leaving 12 bases between the germline ends. Written as DNA, the CDR3 is TGTGCCAGTAGTAAACGGCCAGGGGCAACTAATGAAAAACTGTTTTTT. This encodes CASSKRPGATNEKLFF.

The chain uses TRBV5-1 and TRBJ1-4, with 8 nucleotides matching TRBD1. The CDR3 has 15 residues. CDR1 is SGHRS, CDR2 YFSETQ, per germline. V shed 2 bases and J 4 bases; nucleotides not matched to a gene: 4. As DNA, the CDR3 is TGCGCCAGCAGCTTCGACAGGGGTGGTAATGAAAAACTGTTTTTT. This encodes CASSFDRGGNEKLFF.

The chain has TRBV2 and TRBJ2-7; D is ambiguous. This CDR3 has 11 amino acids. The ends were cut back, 5 bases at V and 5 bases at J, with 7 bases in the middle. Germline-derived CDR1 and CDR2 are SNHLY and FYNNEI. The CDR3 bases are TGTGCCAGCAGTCGAGAGGACGAGCAGTACTTC. It yields the protein CASSREDEQYF.

This clone was seen a handful of times. V gene TRBV9 combines with J gene TRBJ2-5; 16 nucleotides agree with TRBD2. Germline CDR1 and CDR2: SGDLS and YYNGEE. This CDR3 comprises 16 residues. J lost 8 bases, V lost 5 bases, and 9 bases had no gene match. CDR3 bases: TGTGCCAGCAGTGCTCCCGGGACTAGCGGGGGGGCTACCCAGTACTTC. This gives the protein CASSAPGTSGGATQYF. The entire variable domain, with the rest obtained from reference TRBV9 and TRBJ2-5, is as follows: DSGVTQTPKHLITATGQRVTLRCSPRSGDLSVYWYQQSLDQGLQFLIQYYNGEERAKGNILERFSAQQFPDLHSELNLSSLELGDSALYFCASSAPGTSGGATQYFGPGTRLLVL.

This chain connects TRBV19 to TRBJ2-7, with D perhaps matching TRBD2 (5 bases). With 6 bases removed from V and 4 bases from J, the gap between germline ends came to 16 bases. Germline V gene lookup returns CDR1 LNHDA and CDR2 SQIVND (reference sequence). This CDR3 is 14 amino acids long. CDR3 residues: CASSPYSEDYEQYF. The CDR3 DNA reads TGTGCCAGTAGCCCATACTCGGAGGATTACGAGCAGTACTTC.

This chain uses TRBV10-1 with TRBJ2-1, with 7 positions matching TRBD1. Germline V CDR1 and CDR2: WNHNN, SYGVQD (reference sequence). CDR3 length: 16 amino acids. The trim removed 1 base at V and 0 bases at J, leaving 3 bases unmatched. CDR3 in amino acids: CASSEYRGHSYNEQFF. The CDR3 DNA follows: TGCGCCAGCAGTGAGTACAGGGGACACTCCTACAATGAGCAGTTCTTC.

The V and J genes are TRBV6-5 and TRBJ1-2, with no clear D. The CDR3 contains 11 residues. Trimming took 5 bases from V and 7 from J, leaving 8 bases between them. The germline V gene has CDR1 MNHEY and CDR2 SVGAGI. CDR3 sequence: CASSHNSGYTF. The DNA of the CDR3 is TGTGCCAGCAGTCACAACAGTGGCTACACCTTC.

This clone turned up a few times. The chain links TRBV10-1 to TRBJ2-1, with 9 bases fitting TRBD2. The V gene's germline CDR1 is WNHNN and CDR2 SYGVQD (reference sequence). The junction had 12 bases not matched to a gene; V was cut back by 6 bases and J by 0 bases. CDR3 length: 18 amino acids. CDR3 nucleotide sequence: TGCGCCAGCAGCTCGGGGGCGGGAGGGTCCAGCTCCTACAATGAGCAGTTCTTC. Residues: CASSSGAGGSSSYNEQFF.

The V and J genes are TRBV5-1 and TRBJ2-1; 8 bases are a match to TRBD2. Trimming removed 2 bases from V and 6 bases from J; junction bases left unmatched: 4. The germline V gene encodes CDR1 SGHRS and CDR2 YFSETQ. There are 14 residues in the CDR3. The CDR3 is CASSFSGILNEQFF. CDR3 bases: TGCGCCAGCAGCTTTAGCGGGATACTCAATGAGCAGTTCTTC.

V gene TRBV7-2 combines with J gene TRBJ1-6; D not certain. The CDR3 length is 13 residues. Germline CDR1 reads SGHTA; CDR2 reads FQGNSA. V was clipped by 5 bases and J by 10 bases, with 12 bases between them. The CDR3 here is CASSPVGGSPLHF. For the CDR3, the DNA is TGTGCCAGCAGCCCGGTCGGAGGCTCACCCCTCCACTTT.

The chain couples TRBV30 to TRBJ1-2, with TRBD1 identical over 8 bases. CDR3 size: 12 residues. Per the germline V gene, CDR1 is GTSNPN and CDR2 is SVGIG (reference sequence). CDR3 sequence (DNA): TGTGCTAGTACAGGGGGTCACTATGGCTACACCTTC. It yields the protein CASTGGHYGYTF.

CDR3 sequence reads: CASSYSGGMSGSPLHF. The CDR3 region has the DNA TGTGCCAGCAGCTATTCAGGGGGTATGAGTGGTTCACCCCTCCACTTT. This chain links TRBV11-2 with TRBJ1-6, with TRBD1 identical over 7 bases. V lost 4 bases, J lost 9 bases, and 12 bases stayed unmatched. The length of the CDR3 is 16 residues. Germline V gives CDR1 SGHAT, CDR2 FQNNGV.

The chain uses TRBV9 and TRBJ1-1, with D uncertain. The germline V gene has CDR1 SGDLS and CDR2 YYNGEE. Trimming pared 4 bases from V and 1 base from J, leaving 11 bases between. The length of the CDR3 is 14 residues. The CDR3 loop is CASSLVAENTEAFF. The CDR3 DNA follows: TGTGCCAGCAGCCTCGTGGCAGAGAACACTGAAGCTTTCTTT.

The gene calls are TRBV11-2 and TRBJ2-3, with D maybe TRBD1 (6 bases). This CDR3 region has 16 residues. Looked up from germline, CDR1 is SGHAT and CDR2 is FQNNGV. V was shortened by 5 bases and J by 3 bases, with 18 bases between the two germline ends. The CDR3 DNA follows: TGTGCCAGCAGCCTTCGACAGGCGGTCCCTACAGATACGCAGTATTTT. Protein product: CASSLRQAVPTDTQYF. Variable domain in full (rest from reference TRBV11-2 and TRBJ2-3): EAGVAQSPRYKIIEKRQSVAFWCNPISGHATLYWYQQILGQGPKLLIQFQNNGVVDDSQLPKDRFSAERLKGVDSTLKIQPAKLEDSAVYLCASSLRQAVPTDTQYFGPGTRLTVL.

The chain has TRBV30 and TRBJ1-3; TRBD1 matches 7 bases. CDR1 is GTSNPN, CDR2 SVGIG, per germline (reference sequence). The CDR3 contains 14 residues. Trimming at V came to 4 bases and at J to 0 bases, leaving 3 bases not matched to a gene. CDR3 amino acids: CAWINRGSGNTIYF. CDR3 nucleotides: TGTGCCTGGATTAACAGGGGCTCTGGAAACACCATATATTTT.

The chain links TRBV7-3 to TRBJ2-3, with 7 bases aligning to TRBD1. Trimming cost V 1 base and J 3 bases; bases outside gene matches: 13. From germline, CDR1 is SGHTA and CDR2 FQGTGA. The CDR3 is made up of 18 amino acids. CDR3 sequence: CASSLRGLAQGFTDTQYF. CDR3 in DNA: TGTGCCAGCAGCTTAAGAGGTTTGGCACAGGGGTTTACAGATACGCAGTATTTT.

V and J are TRBV29-1 and TRBJ1-5; D might be TRBD1 (6 bases). The CDR3 extends over 13 amino acids. Trimming left V 4 bases short and J 5 bases short, with 12 bases between. The germline CDR1 and CDR2 sequences are SQVTM and ANQGSEA. Written as DNA, the CDR3 is TGCAGCGTTGCAGGGGACGGGGATCAGCCCCAGCATTTT. This codes for CSVAGDGDQPQHF. Full variable domain (missing parts from reference TRBV29-1 and TRBJ1-5): SAVISQKPSRDICQRGTSLTIQCQVDSQVTMMFWYRQQPGQSLTLIATANQGSEATYESGFVIDKFPISRPNLTFSTLTVSNMSPEDSSIYLCSVAGDGDQPQHFGDGTRLSIL.

The J gene is TRBJ1-1, the V gene TRBV30, with D perhaps matching TRBD1 (5 bases). From germline, CDR1 is GTSNPN and CDR2 SVGIG (reference sequence). The CDR3 contains 14 residues. V lost 1 base and J 0 bases, leaving 9 bases between the germline ends. CDR3 DNA sequence: TGTGCCTGGAGTGCGGGACTGTTGAACACTGAAGCTTTCTTT. It translates to CAWSAGLLNTEAFF.